This note documents a single T cell receptor beta chain sequence. The data were obtained in a study of blood T cell repertoires in COVID-19. Study context: The cDNA or gDNA used as material had been derived from T cells, B-cell-depleted T cells, or PBMCs.

Only in-frame clones appear in the TCRdb table, and some are missing; sequencing was by immunoSEQ multiplex PCR. The repertoire holds a few hundred thousand clones, 80% to 90% seen once, with 0.9% to 1.1% in the top ten. The CDR3 loop spans 21 amino acids. The germline CDR1 and CDR2 sequences are MNHNY and SVGAGI (reference sequence). The V end was cut by 5 bases, the J end by 3 bases, with 32 bases between. The source material was PBMCs or T cells enriched from blood (not recorded which). This clonotype was sampled from a man aged 18 to 30 who had recovered from COVID-19. V gene TRBV6-6 combines with J gene TRBJ1-5; tentatively, D is TRBD1 (5 bases). As DNA, the CDR3 is TGTGCCAGCAGTCGAGGGCAGGATAGGGGTATGAATCTCTTGAACAATCAGCCCCAGCATTTT. Translating it yields CASSRGQDRGMNLLNNQPQHF.